Listed below are T cell receptor beta chains from one sample, sequenced in a study of blood T cell repertoires in COVID-19. Profiled with immunoSEQ multiplex PCR; TCRdb holds only in-frame clones, not every one. In the table there are over 200,000 clones, more than 75% of which are singletons. The sequenced sample consisted of peripheral blood. The receptors originated from a man aged 40-50 years with active or convalescent COVID-19. CDR3s include the opening cysteine and the closing phenylalanine or tryptophan. D genes are given only for firm matches. Clone size is stated in some rows and not others, as once, few, many or a class when expanded.

D gene: TRBD1; clone size: -; V gene: TRBV7-3; J gene: TRBJ2-2; CDR3 protein: CASSFVGQGDTGELFF; CDR3 DNA: TGTGCCAGCAGCTTTGTGGGACAGGGAGACACCGGGGAGCTGTTTTTT
D gene: TRBD1; clone size: -; V gene: TRBV7-9; J gene: TRBJ1-1; CDR3 protein: CASSLETGIFTTEAFF; CDR3 DNA: TGTGCCAGCAGCCTCGAGACAGGGATTTTTACCACTGAAGCTTTCTTT
D gene: TRBD2; clone size: -; V gene: TRBV11-2; J gene: TRBJ2-7; CDR3 protein: CASSSTAGLAGAYEQYF; CDR3 DNA: TGTGCCAGCAGCTCAACCGCGGGACTAGCGGGGGCCTACGAGCAGTACTTC
D gene: TRBD2; clone size: -; V gene: TRBV7-3; J gene: TRBJ2-2; CDR3 protein: CASSLVGTSGSSGTGELFF; CDR3 DNA: TGTGCCAGCAGCTTAGTCGGGACTAGCGGGAGTAGCGGCACCGGGGAGCTGTTTTTT
D gene: -; clone size: -; V gene: TRBV5-1; J gene: TRBJ1-1; CDR3 protein: CASSLLETAGGAFF; CDR3 DNA: TGCGCCAGCAGCTTGTTAGAGACGGCGGGGGGAGCTTTCTTT
D gene: TRBD1; clone size: -; V gene: TRBV7-6; J gene: TRBJ1-3; CDR3 protein: CASSLDRGLDGNTIYF; CDR3 DNA: TGTGCCAGCAGCCTCGACAGGGGGCTAGATGGAAACACCATATATTTT
D gene: -; clone size: -; V gene: TRBV6-5; J gene: TRBJ1-2; CDR3 protein: CASNWELGGYTF; CDR3 DNA: TGTGCCAGCAATTGGGAGCTAGGAGGCTACACCTTC
D gene: -; clone size: -; V gene: TRBV19; J gene: TRBJ1-1; CDR3 protein: CASSIGTSTEAFF; CDR3 DNA: TGTGCCAGTAGTATAGGGACAAGTACTGAAGCTTTCTTT
D gene: TRBD1; clone size: -; V gene: TRBV4-1; J gene: TRBJ2-3; CDR3 protein: CASSQAVGTGIDTQYF; CDR3 DNA: TGCGCCAGCAGCCAAGCTGTTGGGACAGGGATAGATACGCAGTATTTT
D gene: -; clone size: -; V gene: TRBV27; J gene: TRBJ2-7; CDR3 protein: CASRLTGSSEQYF; CDR3 DNA: TGTGCCAGCAGATTAACAGGGTCTAGCGAGCAGTACTTC
D gene: -; clone size: once; V gene: TRBV28; J gene: TRBJ1-2; CDR3 protein: CASSTGDLSGANYGYTF; CDR3 DNA: TGTGCCAGCAGTACGGGGGACCTTTCAGGAGCTAACTATGGCTACACCTTC
D gene: -; clone size: -; V gene: TRBV19; J gene: TRBJ1-4; CDR3 protein: CASSPRTALPQLFF; CDR3 DNA: TGTGCCAGTAGTCCCCGGACAGCCCTCCCTCAACTGTTTTTT
D gene: -; clone size: -; V gene: TRBV5-1; J gene: TRBJ1-1; CDR3 protein: CASSLPGGGLNTEAFF; CDR3 DNA: TGCGCCAGCAGCCTCCCCGGCGGGGGCCTGAACACTGAAGCTTTCTTT
D gene: TRBD1; clone size: -; V gene: TRBV19; J gene: TRBJ2-3; CDR3 protein: CASRHRGLLTDTQYF; CDR3 DNA: TGTGCCAGTAGACACAGGGGGCTTTTGACAGATACGCAGTATTTT
D gene: -; clone size: -; V gene: TRBV5-5; J gene: TRBJ1-1; CDR3 protein: CASSLLRLENTEAFF; CDR3 DNA: TGTGCCAGCAGCTTGTTGAGGCTCGAGAACACTGAAGCTTTCTTT
D gene: TRBD1; clone size: -; V gene: TRBV7-9; J gene: TRBJ2-7; CDR3 protein: CASRLNRDRDPYEQYF; CDR3 DNA: TGTGCCAGCAGACTAAACCGGGACAGGGATCCCTACGAGCAGTACTTC
D gene: -; clone size: -; V gene: TRBV5-4; J gene: TRBJ1-2; CDR3 protein: CASSLDSANYGYTF; CDR3 DNA: TGTGCCAGCAGCTTGGATTCAGCTAACTATGGCTACACCTTC
D gene: -; clone size: few; V gene: TRBV30; J gene: TRBJ2-7; CDR3 protein: CAWSVRLRDEQYF; CDR3 DNA: TGTGCCTGGAGTGTAAGGTTGAGGGACGAGCAGTACTTC
D gene: -; clone size: -; V gene: TRBV12-3/TRBV12-4; J gene: TRBJ1-1; CDR3 protein: CASSLALNTEAFF; CDR3 DNA: TGTGCCAGCAGTTTGGCCTTGAACACTGAAGCTTTCTTT
D gene: TRBD2; clone size: few; V gene: TRBV6-4; J gene: TRBJ2-1; CDR3 protein: CASSDSSGGANEQFF; CDR3 DNA: TGTGCCAGCAGTGACTCGAGCGGGGGGGCCAATGAGCAGTTCTTC
D gene: -; clone size: -; V gene: TRBV7-3; J gene: TRBJ2-2; CDR3 protein: CASSLNGRALSGELFF; CDR3 DNA: TGTGCCAGCAGCTTAAACGGCAGGGCTCTGTCCGGGGAGCTGTTTTTT
D gene: TRBD2; clone size: -; V gene: TRBV7-9; J gene: TRBJ2-3; CDR3 protein: CASSLRLRGGTDTQYF; CDR3 DNA: TGTGCCAGCAGCCTACGGCTGCGGGGGGGCACAGATACGCAGTATTTT
D gene: -; clone size: -; V gene: TRBV6-5; J gene: TRBJ1-2; CDR3 protein: CASHPGVYYGYTF; CDR3 DNA: TGTGCCAGCCATCCCGGGGTGTACTATGGCTACACCTTC
D gene: -; clone size: -; V gene: TRBV11-2; J gene: TRBJ2-3; CDR3 protein: CASSPWDITDTQYF; CDR3 DNA: TGTGCCAGCAGCCCCTGGGACATCACAGATACGCAGTATTTT
D gene: TRBD1; clone size: -; V gene: TRBV11-3; J gene: TRBJ1-5; CDR3 protein: CASSPRGSNQPQHF; CDR3 DNA: TGTGCCAGCAGCCCCAGGGGGAGCAATCAGCCCCAGCATTTT
D gene: TRBD1; clone size: once; V gene: TRBV7-9; J gene: TRBJ1-2; CDR3 protein: CASSWRQGANYGYTF; CDR3 DNA: TGTGCCAGCAGCTGGAGACAGGGAGCTAACTATGGCTACACCTTC
D gene: -; clone size: -; V gene: TRBV3-1/TRBV3-2; J gene: TRBJ1-6; CDR3 protein: CASSQGVGGSYNSPLHF; CDR3 DNA: TGTGCCAGCAGCCAAGGGGTGGGGGGGTCCTATAATTCACCCCTCCACTTT
D gene: -; clone size: -; V gene: TRBV21-1; J gene: TRBJ2-7; CDR3 protein: CASSRTGVAAYEQYF; CDR3 DNA: TGTGCCAGCAGCCGAACAGGGGTGGCAGCCTACGAGCAGTACTTC
D gene: TRBD2; clone size: -; V gene: TRBV18; J gene: TRBJ2-3; CDR3 protein: CASSRTAGAADTQYF; CDR3 DNA: TGTGCCAGCTCTAGGACAGCGGGAGCCGCAGATACGCAGTATTTT
D gene: -; clone size: once; V gene: TRBV6-5; J gene: TRBJ1-1; CDR3 protein: CASSYSGGEAFF; CDR3 DNA: TGTGCCAGCAGTTACTCTGGCGGTGAAGCTTTCTTT
D gene: TRBD1; clone size: -; V gene: TRBV19; J gene: TRBJ1-6; CDR3 protein: CASKDSTGRHSPLHF; CDR3 DNA: TGTGCCAGTAAGGATTCGACAGGGAGGCATTCACCCCTCCACTTT
D gene: TRBD1; clone size: -; V gene: TRBV28; J gene: TRBJ1-5; CDR3 protein: CASSLTGERNQPQHF; CDR3 DNA: TGTGCCAGCAGTTTAACAGGGGAGCGCAATCAGCCCCAGCATTTT
D gene: TRBD1; clone size: -; V gene: TRBV24-1; J gene: TRBJ2-1; CDR3 protein: CATGGQGSLNEQFF; CDR3 DNA: TGTGCCACCGGGGGACAGGGAAGTCTCAATGAGCAGTTCTTC
D gene: TRBD2; clone size: once; V gene: TRBV9; J gene: TRBJ2-1; CDR3 protein: CASSVVSGGYNEQFF; CDR3 DNA: TGTGCCAGCAGCGTAGTTAGCGGGGGATACAATGAGCAGTTCTTC
D gene: -; clone size: -; V gene: TRBV2; J gene: TRBJ1-3; CDR3 protein: CASSEANSGNTIYF; CDR3 DNA: TGTGCCAGCAGTGAAGCCAACTCTGGAAACACCATATATTTT
D gene: -; clone size: -; V gene: TRBV7-9; J gene: TRBJ1-5; CDR3 protein: CASSHLTGQYNQPQHF; CDR3 DNA: TGTGCCAGCAGCCACCTCACAGGACAGTACAATCAGCCCCAGCATTTT
D gene: -; clone size: few; V gene: TRBV27; J gene: TRBJ2-3; CDR3 protein: CASSRRLGGTDTQYF; CDR3 DNA: TGTGCCAGCTCAAGACGCTTAGGAGGGACAGATACGCAGTATTTT